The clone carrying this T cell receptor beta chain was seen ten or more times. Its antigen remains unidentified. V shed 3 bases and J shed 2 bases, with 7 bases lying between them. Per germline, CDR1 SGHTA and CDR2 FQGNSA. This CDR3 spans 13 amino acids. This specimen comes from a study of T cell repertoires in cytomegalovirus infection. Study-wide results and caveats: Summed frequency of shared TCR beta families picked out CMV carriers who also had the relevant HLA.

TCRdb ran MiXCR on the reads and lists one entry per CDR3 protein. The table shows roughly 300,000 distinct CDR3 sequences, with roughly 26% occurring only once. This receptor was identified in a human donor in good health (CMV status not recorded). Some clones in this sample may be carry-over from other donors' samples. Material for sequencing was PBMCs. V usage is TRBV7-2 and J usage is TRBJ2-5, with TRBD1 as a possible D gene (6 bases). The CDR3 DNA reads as TGTGCCAGCAGCTTCGGACAGCAAGAGACCCAGTACTTC. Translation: CASSFGQQETQYF.